These T cell receptor beta chains were read from a single sample in a study of blood T cell repertoires in COVID-19. Assay: immunoSEQ multiplex PCR; the TCRdb copy retains only in-frame clones and omits some. The top ten hold approximately 23% of the sample, which has about 90,000 clones, about 85% seen once. The sample taken for sequencing was peripheral blood. These receptors originate from an elderly man with active or convalescent COVID-19. Each CDR3 is given with its conserved first and last residue. The order of the fields is V gene, D gene, J gene, clone size, CDR3 DNA, CDR3 protein. A D gene is named only where the DNA matches it firmly. Clone size is not always given. Where it is, it says once, few, many or a class for expanded clones.

TRBV30	NA	TRBJ1-6	NA	TGTGCCTGGAGTGGGCTCCGGAGTTCACCCCTCCACTTT	CAWSGLRSSPLHF
TRBV10-2	TRBD1	TRBJ2-7	NA	TGCGCCAGCATCGGGACAGGGAACAGAAAGGTGGACGAGCAGTACTTC	CASIGTGNRKVDEQYF
TRBV7-9	NA	TRBJ2-5	NA	TGTGCCAGCAGCCATCCCCTCGACAGGAGCGAGACCCAGTACTTC	CASSHPLDRSETQYF
TRBV5-4	TRBD1	TRBJ2-1	NA	TGTGCCAGCAGCTTGGATCCCGGACAGGCCTACAATGAGCAGTTCTTC	CASSLDPGQAYNEQFF
TRBV19	NA	TRBJ2-5	once	TGTGCCAGTAGGAATTATCTCGGGGGAGCAGAGACCCAGTACTTC	CASRNYLGGAETQYF
TRBV7-9	NA	TRBJ1-2	NA	TGTGCCAGCAGCTCGACAGGAGGCGTCTATGGCTACACCTTC	CASSSTGGVYGYTF
TRBV6-2/TRBV6-3	TRBD1	TRBJ1-1	NA	TGTGCCAGCAGTCTGGGACAGGGGTTAACGAACACTGAAGCTTTCTTT	CASSLGQGLTNTEAFF
TRBV28	TRBD2	TRBJ2-5	NA	TGTGCCAGCAGTTTATGGGGACTAGCGGGGGGGCAAGAGACCCAGTACTTC	CASSLWGLAGGQETQYF
TRBV19	TRBD2	TRBJ2-1	NA	TGTGCCAGTAGTATAAAGCGGGGGGGGCCCGGTGAGCAGTTCTTC	CASSIKRGGPGEQFF
TRBV24-1	NA	TRBJ2-3	NA	TGTGCCACCAGTGAGACACGAGCCTACACAGATACGCAGTATTTT	CATSETRAYTDTQYF
TRBV3-1/TRBV3-2	NA	TRBJ2-1	NA	TGTGCCAGCAGCCAAGGGGTGGTGGCAGGGACCTACAATGAGCAGTTCTTC	CASSQGVVAGTYNEQFF
TRBV18	NA	TRBJ2-7	NA	TGTGCCAGCTCACCAATCGCGCGGACTCCCTCCTACGAGCAGTACTTC	CASSPIARTPSYEQYF
TRBV5-1	NA	TRBJ2-5	NA	TGCGCCAGCAGCTTGTCCCCGGGTCGGGGGATCCAAGAGACCCAGTACTTC	CASSLSPGRGIQETQYF
TRBV14	NA	TRBJ2-5	NA	TGTGCCAGCAGCCCTCCCTTAATGCAGGGCAAGACCCAGTACTTC	CASSPPLMQGKTQYF
TRBV7-6	TRBD2	TRBJ2-1	NA	TGTGCCAGCAGCTTAGCTAGCGGGGGGGCAAATGAGCAGTTCTTC	CASSLASGGANEQFF
TRBV28	TRBD1	TRBJ1-5	once	TGTGCCAGCAGTACGGGACAGGCAGCCAATCAGCCCCAGCATTTT	CASSTGQAANQPQHF
TRBV2	TRBD2	TRBJ2-7	NA	TGTGCCAGCAGTGTGTTGGGAGGGGCTGGCGAGCAGTACTTC	CASSVLGGAGEQYF
TRBV6-5	NA	TRBJ1-2	NA	TGTGCCAGCAGTCGAGGGGGTGAGGAGTATGGCTACACCTTC	CASSRGGEEYGYTF
TRBV15	NA	TRBJ1-5	NA	TGTGCCACCAGCAGAAGCGGGAGCAATCAGCCCCAGCATTTT	CATSRSGSNQPQHF
TRBV5-4	TRBD1	TRBJ1-2	once	TGTGCCAGCAGCCCCCGGACAGGGGGCGACTATGGCTACACCTTC	CASSPRTGGDYGYTF
TRBV11-2	NA	TRBJ1-2	NA	TGTGCCAGCAGCTTAGAATGGGCAGAGAGTATATGGGGCTACACCTTC	CASSLEWAESIWGYTF
TRBV20-1	NA	TRBJ2-7	medium-sized	TGCAGTGCTAGAGTCGGGTACGAGCAGTACTTC	CSARVGYEQYF
TRBV10-2	TRBD1	TRBJ2-5	NA	TGCGCCAGCAGGGATCACAGGGGGCGCGGAGAGACCCAGTACTTC	CASRDHRGRGETQYF
TRBV5-1	TRBD2	TRBJ2-5	NA	TGCGCCAGCAGCTCCCTAGCGGGGGGGCCGGAAGAGACCCAGTACTTC	CASSSLAGGPEETQYF
TRBV10-3	TRBD2	TRBJ2-5	few	TGTGCCATCAGTGAGCCTAGCGGGATCCAAGAGACCCAGTACTTC	CAISEPSGIQETQYF
TRBV28	NA	TRBJ2-7	NA	TGTGCCACCAGACAGTCCTACGAGCAGTACTTC	CATRQSYEQYF
TRBV15	NA	TRBJ1-2	NA	TGTGCCACCAGCATCCAACAGGGTCGGGGAGTCGGCTATGGCTACACCTTC	CATSIQQGRGVGYGYTF
TRBV18	NA	TRBJ2-7	NA	TGTGCCAGCTCATCAACCTACGAGCAGTACTTC	CASSSTYEQYF
TRBV3-1/TRBV3-2	NA	TRBJ1-6	NA	TGTGCCAGCAGCCAAGATGGAAGCGGCTCACCCCTCCACTTT	CASSQDGSGSPLHF
TRBV6-6	NA	TRBJ1-6	NA	TGTGCCAGCACATCTTGGGGCGGCTCCTATAATTCACCCCTCCACTTT	CASTSWGGSYNSPLHF
TRBV7-9	TRBD1	TRBJ2-4	NA	TGTGCCAGCAGCTTAGGACAGGGCTTGGGTCCCAAAAACATTCAGTACTTC	CASSLGQGLGPKNIQYF
TRBV5-1	NA	TRBJ2-1	few	TGCGCCAGCAGGCCGGGGACGGGAGCTACCACCTACAATGAGCAGTTCTTC	CASRPGTGATTYNEQFF
TRBV12-3/TRBV12-4	NA	TRBJ1-2	NA	TGTGCCAGCAGTTTGCAGGGCCGACGTGGCTACACCTTC	CASSLQGRRGYTF
TRBV6-4	TRBD2	TRBJ2-1	NA	TGTGCCAGCAGTGTAAGCGGGGGTTTCAATGAGCAGTTCTTC	CASSVSGGFNEQFF
TRBV7-2	TRBD1	TRBJ2-7	NA	TGTGCCAGCAGCTCTGGACAGGGGGTCTACGAGCAGTACTTC	CASSSGQGVYEQYF
TRBV5-4	TRBD1	TRBJ2-1	NA	TGTGCCAGCAGCTTCCTCACAGGGGCCCACAATGAGCAGTTCTTC	CASSFLTGAHNEQFF
TRBV6-2/TRBV6-3	TRBD2	TRBJ2-3	NA	TGTGCCAGCAGTCCCGGACTAGCGGGGACAGATACGCAGTATTTT	CASSPGLAGTDTQYF
TRBV6-2/TRBV6-3	NA	TRBJ2-3	few	TGTGCCAGCAGTTACTCGACTGGGGCCAGGACGCAGTATTTT	CASSYSTGARTQYF
TRBV19	TRBD1	TRBJ1-5	NA	TGTGCCAGTAGTATATACGGACAGGGAACTAGCAATCAGCCCCAGCATTTT	CASSIYGQGTSNQPQHF
TRBV27	NA	TRBJ2-7	NA	TGTGCCAGCAGTTTGGCTGGCACAGAGTACTTC	CASSLAGTEYF
TRBV28	NA	TRBJ2-3	NA	TGTGCCAGCAGTTCAGGGGGGACTAGCACAGATACGCAGTATTTT	CASSSGGTSTDTQYF
TRBV5-4	NA	TRBJ1-4	NA	TGTGCCAGCAGCTTGGGTGGCGGATATAATGAAAAACTGTTTTTT	CASSLGGGYNEKLFF